This T cell receptor beta chain is from a study of OX40 agonist ivuxolimab in advanced cancers. General study points: The antigens recognized by the expanded peripheral T cells, that is their antigen specificity, were not determined. Fewer expanded clones were found on average in CD4+ than in CD8+ T cells.

TCRdb keeps only in-frame clones here, not all; method: immunoSEQ multiplex PCR. Of 71,000 or so clones listed, approximately 86% are singletons. To note about this clone: Its specificity is unknown.

Trimming pared 4 bases from V and 2 bases from J, leaving 12 bases between. The CDR3 extends over 15 amino acids. The germline CDR1 and CDR2 sequences are SGHAT and FQNNGV. This TCR derives from an adult with an advanced solid tumor such as melanoma, head and neck, liver or kidney cancer. Sequenced material: CD4+ or CD8+ T cells sorted from blood, taken in a trial of the OX40 agonist ivuxolimab. J is TRBJ2-1 and V is TRBV11-2; D perhaps matches TRBD2 (6 bases). CDR3 nucleotides: TGTGCCAGCAGCTATACGGGGGTCGCCTACAATGAGCAGTTCTTC. This encodes CASSYTGVAYNEQFF.